The 7 T cell receptor beta chains below were found in one sample sequenced in a study of blood T cell repertoires in COVID-19. The data were produced by immunoSEQ multiplex PCR, yet TCRdb's version contains in-frame clones alone and is incomplete. The sample shows some 86,000 clones, approximately 81% of them seen only once. The sample taken for sequencing was peripheral blood. These receptors were taken from a woman aged 70-85 years with acute or convalescent COVID-19.

The rearrangement joins TRBV5-6 to TRBJ2-3; TRBD1 aligns across 8 bases. Germline-derived CDR1 and CDR2 are SGHDT and YYEEEE. This CDR3 spans 17 amino acids. After removal of 0 bases from V and 4 bases from J, the junction contained 10 bases not matched to a gene. The CDR3 DNA reads as TGTGCCAGCAGCTTGGAGGGAGGCAGGGGGCTCGCAGATACGCAGTATTTT. This encodes CASSLEGGRGLADTQYF.

The chain carries TRBV28 and TRBJ1-1; no definite D call. This CDR3 has 12 amino acids. The germline V and J ends were trimmed by 5 bases and 2 bases, with 6 bases remaining between them. Germline assignment: CDR1 MDHEN and CDR2 SYDVKM. This CDR3 reads CASSTTNTEAFF. The CDR3 DNA sequence: TGTGCCAGCAGTACGACAAACACTGAAGCTTTCTTT. Using reference TRBV28 and TRBJ1-1 for the parts outside the CDR3, the full variable domain is DVKVTQSSRYLVKRTGEKVFLECVQDMDHENMFWYRQDPGLGLRLIYFSYDVKMKEKGDIPEGYSVSREKKERFSLILESASTNQTSMYLCASSTTNTEAFFGQGTRLTVV.

The chain joins TRBV14 to TRBJ1-3, with 8 bases that match TRBD1. Germline V gene sequence: CDR1 SGHDN, CDR2 FVKESK. The CDR3 covers 19 residues. The V gene end was trimmed by 1 base and the J gene end by 0 bases; junction bases not matched to a gene: 11. The CDR3 DNA sequence: TGTGCCAGCAGCCAAGCCTCCCCGGACAGGGTTCCCTCTGGAAACACCATATATTTT. Translated: CASSQASPDRVPSGNTIYF.

The chain joins TRBV4-2 to TRBJ1-2; 10 bases map to TRBD1. Germline assignment: CDR1 LGHNA and CDR2 YNFKEQ. The CDR3 is 15 residues long. Trimming removed 2 bases from V and 4 bases from J; junction bases left unmatched: 4. CDR3 in amino acids: CASSQPDRGIYGYTF. The CDR3 DNA is TGTGCCAGCAGCCAACCGGACAGGGGGATCTATGGCTACACCTTC.

The genes are TRBV4-2 and TRBJ1-2; tentatively, D is TRBD1 (5 bases). The CDR3 has 15 residues. V dropped 2 bases and J dropped 0 bases, with 10 bases sitting between them. Germline CDR1 LGHNA, CDR2 YNFKEQ. CDR3 region: CASSQFRGPNYGYTF. The CDR3 DNA sequence: TGTGCCAGCAGCCAATTTAGGGGCCCTAACTATGGCTACACCTTC.

The V gene is TRBV7-2, the J gene TRBJ2-3; 11 bases match TRBD2. This CDR3 region has 16 residues. V gave up 4 bases and J gave up 0 bases; unmatched junction bases: 3. Germline-derived CDR1 and CDR2 are SGHTA and FQGNSA. In nucleotides, the CDR3 is TGTGCCAGCAGCTCACTAGCGGGGGCAAGCACAGATACGCAGTATTTT. This translates into CASSSLAGASTDTQYF. The complete variable domain, with remaining parts taken from reference TRBV7-2 and TRBJ2-3, reads GAGVSQSPSNKVTEKGKDVELRCDPISGHTALYWYRQSLGQGLEFLIYFQGNSAPDKSGLPSDRFSAERTGGSVSTLTIQRTQQEDSAVYLCASSSLAGASTDTQYFGPGTRLTVL.

The CDR3 DNA is TGTGCCAGCAGTTTTCTTCAACAGGGAAACACCGGGGAGCTGTTTTTT. The encoded protein is CASSFLQQGNTGELFF. V and J are TRBV28 and TRBJ2-2; TRBD1 might be the D (6 bases). Germline CDR1 is MDHEN and CDR2 is SYDVKM. V was cut by 3 bases and J by 2 bases, with 13 bases left in between. CDR3 length: 16 amino acids. The whole variable domain, filled in from reference TRBV28 and TRBJ2-2, reads DVKVTQSSRYLVKRTGEKVFLECVQDMDHENMFWYRQDPGLGLRLIYFSYDVKMKEKGDIPEGYSVSREKKERFSLILESASTNQTSMYLCASSFLQQGNTGELFFGEGSRLTVL.